A selection of T cell receptor beta chains follows, all from one sample in a study of blood T cell repertoires in COVID-19. This table comes from immunoSEQ multiplex PCR, and its TCRdb copy is limited to in-frame clones, with some not included. Of some 66,000 clones in the sample, about nine tenths are singletons; the top ten hold about 7.3%. The source material was peripheral blood. These receptors all stem from a human donor in a cohort sampled during active COVID-19. Each CDR3 is given with its conserved first and last residue. A D gene is named only where the DNA matches it firmly. Some rows mark clone size as missing; the rest say once, few, many or name a class of expanded clone.

J gene | D gene | clone size | V gene | CDR3 protein | CDR3 DNA
TRBJ1-4 | TRBD1 | - | TRBV7-9 | CASSLRTGSGTTNEKLFF | TGTGCCAGCAGCCTAAGGACAGGTTCCGGGACAACTAATGAAAAACTGTTTTTT
TRBJ2-7 | TRBD1 | - | TRBV6-5 | CASGRDRDYEQYF | TGTGCCAGCGGGCGGGACAGGGACTACGAGCAGTACTTC
TRBJ1-3 | TRBD1 | - | TRBV18 | CASSPPGTGSSGNTIYF | TGTGCCAGCTCACCACCCGGGACAGGGTCCTCTGGAAACACCATATATTTT
TRBJ2-7 | TRBD1 | - | TRBV3-1/TRBV3-2 | CASSQHQKKTRDRVRYEQYF | TGTGCCAGCAGCCAACACCAAAAAAAAACCCGGGACAGGGTACGCTACGAGCAGTACTTC
TRBJ1-5 | - | few | TRBV3-1/TRBV3-2 | CASSQSAEANQPQHF | TGTGCCAGCAGCCAGTCAGCGGAAGCCAATCAGCCCCAGCATTTT
TRBJ2-7 | - | - | TRBV6-5 | CASSYSSATATYEQYF | TGTGCCAGCAGTTACTCGTCCGCGACTGCAACCTACGAGCAGTACTTC
TRBJ2-2 | - | - | TRBV5-1 | CASSLGHRSTGELFF | TGCGCCAGCAGCTTGGGGCACCGGAGCACCGGGGAGCTGTTTTTT
TRBJ2-6 | TRBD1 | - | TRBV24-1 | CATSPGQGSSGANVLTF | TGTGCCACCAGTCCGGGACAGGGTAGTTCTGGGGCCAACGTCCTGACTTTC
TRBJ2-1 | TRBD2 | - | TRBV24-1 | CATSDGAGGNEQFF | TGTGCCACCAGCGACGGAGCGGGGGGCAATGAGCAGTTCTTC
TRBJ2-1 | TRBD1 | - | TRBV25-1 | CASADDRGGRIEQFF | TGTGCCAGCGCGGACGACAGGGGGGGAAGGATTGAGCAGTTCTTC
TRBJ1-2 | - | - | TRBV5-1 | CASSLGGQVNGYTF | TGCGCCAGCAGCTTGGGGGGGCAAGTTAATGGCTACACCTTC
TRBJ2-3 | - | - | TRBV7-9 | CASSLGQGWGDTQYF | TGTGCCAGCAGCTTAGGTCAGGGGTGGGGAGATACGCAGTATTTT
TRBJ1-2 | TRBD1 | once | TRBV19 | CASSITPLGQGYGYTF | TGTGCCAGTAGTATTACCCCCTTGGGACAGGGCTACGGCTACACCTTC
TRBJ1-3 | - | - | TRBV7-8 | CASRNNAGNTIYF | TGTGCCAGCAGGAACAATGCTGGAAACACCATATATTTT
TRBJ2-7 | TRBD2 | - | TRBV27 | CASSSSGGTYEQYF | TGTGCCAGCAGTTCTAGCGGGGGCACCTACGAGCAGTACTTC
TRBJ2-1 | TRBD1 | - | TRBV11-3 | CASSSKGQGIGNEQFF | TGTGCCAGCAGCAGCAAGGGACAGGGTATCGGCAATGAGCAGTTCTTC
TRBJ2-3 | - | - | TRBV5-1 | CASSLAGNSPDTQYF | TGCGCCAGCAGCTTGGCCGGGAACAGTCCAGATACGCAGTATTTT